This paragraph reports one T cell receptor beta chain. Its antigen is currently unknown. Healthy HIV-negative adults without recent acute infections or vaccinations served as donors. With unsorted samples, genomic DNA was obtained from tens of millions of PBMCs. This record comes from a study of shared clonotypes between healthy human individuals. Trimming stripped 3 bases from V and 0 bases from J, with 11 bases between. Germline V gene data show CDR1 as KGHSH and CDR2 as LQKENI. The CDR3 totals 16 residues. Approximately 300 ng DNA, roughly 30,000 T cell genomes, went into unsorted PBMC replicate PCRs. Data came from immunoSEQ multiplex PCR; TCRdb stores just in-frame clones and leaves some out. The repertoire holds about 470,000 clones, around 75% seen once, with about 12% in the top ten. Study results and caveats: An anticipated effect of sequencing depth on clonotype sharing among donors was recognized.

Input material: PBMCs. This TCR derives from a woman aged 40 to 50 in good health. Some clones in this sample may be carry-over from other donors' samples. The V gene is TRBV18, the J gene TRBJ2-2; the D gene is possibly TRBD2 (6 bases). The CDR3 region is CASSPYWGANTGELFF. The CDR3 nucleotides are TGTGCCAGCTCACCCTATTGGGGGGCGAACACCGGGGAGCTGTTTTTT.